The entry below gives a single TCR beta chain sequence along with its context. Its antigen is not identified. This entry belongs to a study of T cells in Graves' hyperthyroidism and ophthalmopathy. Across the study: Any treatment followed the collection of peripheral blood at initial diagnosis. Regarding the study as a whole: Among thyroid clonotypes expanded above 0.001, most also appeared in blood.

From RNA transcripts, TCR beta CDR3 regions were amplified. First-round RT-PCR of the TCR CDR3 relied on the HTBI primer set. TCRdb re-analysed the multiplex PCR reads in MiXCR, keeping a single row per CDR3 protein. The sample has approximately 430,000 distinct CDR3 sequences; 15% to 18% are singletons. Germline loops: CDR1 LNHNV, CDR2 YYDKDF (reference sequence). CDR3 length: 13 residues. V was clipped by 0 bases and J by 9 bases; unmatched bases: 3. The receptor comes from a woman under 30 with Graves' hyperthyroidism. Material for sequencing was blood. The chain has TRBV15 and TRBJ1-2, with 8 bases lining up with TRBD1. The CDR3 is CATSRDRTGRYTF. For the CDR3, the DNA is TGTGCCACCAGCAGAGACCGGACAGGGCGCTACACCTTC.